The 10 T cell receptor beta chains below were found in one sample sequenced in a study of blood T cells in healthy people across ages. Next came a second PCR, run for about 7 to 12 cycles, which used a sample-barcoded 5' primer along with a J-beta primer mix. TCRdb called the 5' RACE reads again in MiXCR, with one record for every CDR3 protein. Among approximately 1.5 million distinct CDR3 sequences listed, 30% to 40% were seen once. Sample: blood. Receptors originate from a woman in her twenties or thirties in good health.

The rearrangement joins TRBV20-1 to TRBJ1-5, with D perhaps TRBD1 (6 bases). The ends were cut back, 6 bases at V and 1 base at J, with 13 bases in the middle. Germline lookup yields CDR1 DFQATT and CDR2 SNEGSKA (reference sequence). CDR3 length equals 14 residues. The CDR3 reads CSAIDRSSNQPQHF. CDR3 coding DNA: TGCAGTGCCATCGACAGGTCGAGCAATCAGCCCCAGCATTTT.

This clonotype was observed a handful of times. The rearrangement joins TRBV5-1 to TRBJ2-7; 12 bases map to TRBD2. Trimming cost V 0 bases and J 6 bases; bases outside gene matches: 7. The germline CDR1 and CDR2 sequences are SGHRS and YFSETQ. This CDR3 has 16 residues. Here the CDR3 reads CASSLGTSGISSEQYF. CDR3 nucleotides: TGCGCCAGCAGCTTGGGGACTAGCGGGATCTCTAGCGAGCAGTACTTC.

V is TRBV7-9 and J is TRBJ1-4, with a weak D call TRBD1 (5 bases). The V gene's germline CDR1 is SEHNR and CDR2 FQNEAQ (reference sequence). CDR3 length: 16 amino acids. V shed 4 bases and J shed 0 bases, with 12 bases lying between them. The CDR3 bases are TGTGCCAGCAGCTCGGCCCGGGGCGCAACTAATGAAAAACTGTTTTTT. This codes for CASSSARGATNEKLFF.

This sequence joins TRBV20-1 and TRBJ2-1; 10 bases are shared with TRBD2. Germline V CDR1 and CDR2: DFQATT, SNEGSKA (reference sequence). CDR3 length: 16 residues. V trimming: 0 bases; J trimming: 2 bases; junction bases outside the gene matches: 4. CDR3 protein: CSARDDSGRAYNEQFF. DNA of the CDR3: TGCAGTGCTAGAGATGACAGCGGGAGGGCCTACAATGAGCAGTTCTTC.

The V call is TRBV12-3 or TRBV12-4, the J call TRBJ2-2; D is perhaps TRBD1 or TRBD2 (6 bases each). Trimming took off 10 bases at V and 6 bases at J, with 18 bases between the two ends. The length of the CDR3 is 14 residues. Written as DNA, the CDR3 is TGTGCCAACACCTCTGGTGGGGGGCCCGGGGAGCTGTTTTTT. As protein: CANTSGGGPGELFF.

The chain links TRBV27 to TRBJ2-7, with 9 nucleotides matching TRBD1. CDR1 MNHEY and CDR2 SMNVEV come from the germline V gene (reference sequence). V gave up 8 bases and J gave up 6 bases; unmatched junction bases: 8. The CDR3 loop spans 13 amino acids. The CDR3 DNA reads as TGTGCCAGCGGGGGGACAGGGAGCGGCGAGCAGTACTTC. The encoded protein is CASGGTGSGEQYF.

This clonotype was seen at least ten times. J is TRBJ2-7 and V is TRBV7-2; D not certain. Germline CDR1 and CDR2: SGHTA and FQGNSA. This CDR3 comprises 12 residues. Between the trimmed V and J ends, which lost 8 bases and 3 bases, there was a span of 11 bases. The CDR3 DNA reads TGTGCCAGCTCTCCCGACAACTACGAGCAGTACTTC. It codes for CASSPDNYEQYF.

V gene TRBV24-1 combines with J gene TRBJ2-5, with D possibly TRBD1 on 7 matching bases. Between the trimmed V and J ends, which lost 2 bases and 5 bases, there was a span of 17 bases. The CDR3 extends over 16 amino acids. Germline V gene sequence: CDR1 KGHDR, CDR2 SFDVKD. The CDR3 is CATSDYRGGFGETQYF. As DNA, the CDR3 is TGTGCCACCAGTGATTACAGGGGAGGTTTTGGGGAGACCCAGTACTTC.

The rearrangement uses TRBV10-3 and TRBJ1-1, with 8 bases that match TRBD1. The CDR3 is made up of 14 amino acids. In germline, CDR1 is ENHRY, CDR2 SYGVKD. V shed 0 bases and J 5 bases; nucleotides not matched to a gene: 2. The DNA for the CDR3 is TGTGCCATCAGTGAGTCGAGACAGGGGACTGAAGCTTTCTTT. Its translation: CAISESRQGTEAFF.

This clonotype was seen only a few times. The chain couples TRBV20-1 to TRBJ1-2; D is ambiguous. There are 14 residues in the CDR3. Per the germline V gene, CDR1 is DFQATT and CDR2 is SNEGSKA (reference sequence). The germline V and J ends were trimmed by 0 bases and 5 bases, with 13 bases remaining between them. Written as DNA, the CDR3 is TGCAGTGCTAGAGATCAGGCGAGGCAGTATGGCTACACCTTC. Amino acids: CSARDQARQYGYTF.